Listed below are T cell receptor beta chains from one sample, sequenced in a study of blood T cell repertoires in COVID-19. Measured with immunoSEQ multiplex PCR; TCRdb has only the in-frame clones, and not every one. The sample holds about 230,000 clones, more than 70% seen once. Sequenced: peripheral blood. The receptors stem from a man older than 75 with acute or convalescent COVID-19. The CDR3 runs from the conserved cysteine through the conserved F or W. Fields, in order: V gene, D gene, clone size, J gene, CDR3 DNA, CDR3 protein. A D gene is named only where the DNA matches it firmly. Only part of the rows carry a size: once, few, many, or a class if the clone is expanded.

V gene: TRBV28
D gene: TRBD2
clone size: once
J gene: TRBJ2-3
CDR3 DNA: TGTGCCAGCAGTTTCCCAGCACTAGCGGGATGGGCAGATACGCAGTATTTT
CDR3 protein: CASSFPALAGWADTQYF

V gene: TRBV14
D gene: .
clone size: few
J gene: TRBJ1-1
CDR3 DNA: TGTGCCAGCAGCTCGTTTAGGGGGATCACTGAAGCTTTCTTT
CDR3 protein: CASSSFRGITEAFF

V gene: TRBV5-1
D gene: TRBD1
clone size: .
J gene: TRBJ2-7
CDR3 DNA: TGCGCCAGCAGCGGAGGACAGGGGGCGTACGAGCAGTACTTC
CDR3 protein: CASSGGQGAYEQYF

V gene: TRBV7-2
D gene: TRBD2
clone size: .
J gene: TRBJ2-1
CDR3 DNA: TGTGCCAGCAGCTTACAGGGCGGGGGGGCTGGCAATGAGCAGTTCTTC
CDR3 protein: CASSLQGGGAGNEQFF

V gene: TRBV21-1
D gene: .
clone size: .
J gene: TRBJ1-2
CDR3 DNA: TGTGCCAGGTCCAGAGGACAGGGGTTCTTTGGCTACACCTTC
CDR3 protein: CARSRGQGFFGYTF

V gene: TRBV6-1
D gene: .
clone size: few
J gene: TRBJ1-6
CDR3 DNA: TGTGCCAGCAGTGAACTCAGATCTAATTCACCCCTCCACTTT
CDR3 protein: CASSELRSNSPLHF

V gene: TRBV18
D gene: .
clone size: .
J gene: TRBJ2-5
CDR3 DNA: TGTGCCAGCTCACCACGGCTGGAAGAGACCCAGTACTTC
CDR3 protein: CASSPRLEETQYF

V gene: TRBV27
D gene: .
clone size: .
J gene: TRBJ2-2
CDR3 DNA: TGTGCCAGCAGTTTACTGGCGGGAACCGGGGAGCTGTTTTTT
CDR3 protein: CASSLLAGTGELFF

V gene: TRBV5-1
D gene: .
clone size: .
J gene: TRBJ1-1
CDR3 DNA: TGCGCCAGCAACCATGGACAGAACACTGAAGCTTTCTTT
CDR3 protein: CASNHGQNTEAFF

V gene: TRBV28
D gene: TRBD1
clone size: .
J gene: TRBJ1-4
CDR3 DNA: TGTGCCAGCAAGGGACAGGGGTTGTCGGAAAAACTGTTTTTT
CDR3 protein: CASKGQGLSEKLFF

V gene: TRBV19
D gene: .
clone size: .
J gene: TRBJ2-5
CDR3 DNA: TGTGCCAGTAGTACCCCGACCGGGATAACGAAAGAGACCCAGTACTTC
CDR3 protein: CASSTPTGITKETQYF

V gene: TRBV27
D gene: .
clone size: .
J gene: TRBJ2-7
CDR3 DNA: TGTGCCAGCAGTTTTGGGCAGGGTTCCTACGAGCAGTACTTC
CDR3 protein: CASSFGQGSYEQYF

V gene: TRBV4-2
D gene: .
clone size: once
J gene: TRBJ2-7
CDR3 DNA: TGTGCCAGCAGCCAAGCTCGGGTGGAGCTCTCTAGGGAGCAGTACTTC
CDR3 protein: CASSQARVELSREQYF

V gene: TRBV29-1
D gene: TRBD1
clone size: .
J gene: TRBJ1-1
CDR3 DNA: TGCAGCGTTCGGACAGGGGGTATAAACACTGAAGCTTTCTTT
CDR3 protein: CSVRTGGINTEAFF

V gene: TRBV19
D gene: .
clone size: .
J gene: TRBJ2-7
CDR3 DNA: TGTGCCAGTAGTATAGTCCCACTTCCACCCTACGAGCAGTACTTC
CDR3 protein: CASSIVPLPPYEQYF

V gene: TRBV3-1/TRBV3-2
D gene: TRBD2
clone size: few
J gene: TRBJ2-7
CDR3 DNA: TGTGCCAGCAGCACCCTACCCGGACTAGCGGCCGAGCAGTACTTC
CDR3 protein: CASSTLPGLAAEQYF

V gene: TRBV3-1/TRBV3-2
D gene: .
clone size: .
J gene: TRBJ2-5
CDR3 DNA: TGTGCCAGCAGCCCCCTGCGCGCTACAGGGGAGACCCAGTACTTC
CDR3 protein: CASSPLRATGETQYF

V gene: TRBV11-2
D gene: .
clone size: .
J gene: TRBJ2-1
CDR3 DNA: TGTGCCAGCAGCTTAGATCTAAGGGGGGGGAGAAATGAGCAGTTCTTC
CDR3 protein: CASSLDLRGGRNEQFF

V gene: TRBV7-9
D gene: TRBD2
clone size: .
J gene: TRBJ2-7
CDR3 DNA: TGTGCCAGCAGCTTAGGTAGCGGGGGGCGGTACGAGCAGTACTTC
CDR3 protein: CASSLGSGGRYEQYF

V gene: TRBV20-1
D gene: TRBD2
clone size: .
J gene: TRBJ2-1
CDR3 DNA: TGCAGTGCTAGTCGGACTAGCGGGGGGGCTCCACCAAGAAATGAGCAGTTCTTC
CDR3 protein: CSASRTSGGAPPRNEQFF

V gene: TRBV7-6
D gene: .
clone size: .
J gene: TRBJ2-3
CDR3 DNA: TGTGCCAGCAGCTTAAGGCCACAGGGTCCAGATACGCAGTATTTT
CDR3 protein: CASSLRPQGPDTQYF

V gene: TRBV6-5
D gene: .
clone size: .
J gene: TRBJ1-4
CDR3 DNA: TGTGCCAGCAGTTACTCGAGTGCTGTAAACGTTGAAAAACTGTTTTTT
CDR3 protein: CASSYSSAVNVEKLFF

V gene: TRBV19
D gene: TRBD1
clone size: .
J gene: TRBJ2-5
CDR3 DNA: TGTGCCAGTAGTAACCGACAGGGGGTGTTGGAGACCCAGTACTTC
CDR3 protein: CASSNRQGVLETQYF

V gene: TRBV15
D gene: TRBD1
clone size: .
J gene: TRBJ2-7
CDR3 DNA: TGTGCCACCAGCAGAGCCGGGACAGACTACGAGCAGTACTTC
CDR3 protein: CATSRAGTDYEQYF

V gene: TRBV5-1
D gene: .
clone size: few
J gene: TRBJ2-7
CDR3 DNA: TGCGCCAGCAGCCCCGAGGGGCAGGGAGGAGGGTACGAGCAGTACTTC
CDR3 protein: CASSPEGQGGGYEQYF

V gene: TRBV6-5
D gene: TRBD1
clone size: once
J gene: TRBJ2-7
CDR3 DNA: TGTGCCAGCAGTTCGAACAGGGGGATCGAGCAGTACTTC
CDR3 protein: CASSSNRGIEQYF

V gene: TRBV5-6
D gene: TRBD1
clone size: .
J gene: TRBJ1-2
CDR3 DNA: TGTGCCAGCAGCTTGGGGTCCGGGACAGGGATGGGCTACACCTTC
CDR3 protein: CASSLGSGTGMGYTF

V gene: TRBV5-4
D gene: TRBD1
clone size: once
J gene: TRBJ2-7
CDR3 DNA: TGTGCCAGCAGCCCCACCGGGACAGCCTCCTACGAGCAGTACTTC
CDR3 protein: CASSPTGTASYEQYF

V gene: TRBV7-8
D gene: .
clone size: few
J gene: TRBJ2-5
CDR3 DNA: TGTGCCAGCAGCTTATGGCAGCAAGAGACCCAGTACTTC
CDR3 protein: CASSLWQQETQYF

V gene: TRBV7-3
D gene: .
clone size: .
J gene: TRBJ1-2
CDR3 DNA: TGTGCCAGCAGCTTGGCGGGTGGCCCTAGGGATGGCTACACCTTC
CDR3 protein: CASSLAGGPRDGYTF

V gene: TRBV29-1
D gene: TRBD1
clone size: .
J gene: TRBJ2-7
CDR3 DNA: TGCAGCGTGATGACAGGGGGCTCCTACGAGCAGTACTTC
CDR3 protein: CSVMTGGSYEQYF

V gene: TRBV12-5
D gene: .
clone size: .
J gene: TRBJ2-3
CDR3 DNA: TGTGCTAGTGCAGGGTCTAGCACAGATACGCAGTATTTT
CDR3 protein: CASAGSSTDTQYF

V gene: TRBV7-7
D gene: .
clone size: few
J gene: TRBJ2-3
CDR3 DNA: TGTGCTAGCAGCTTAGGCGAATCGGGCACAGATACGCAGTATTTT
CDR3 protein: CASSLGESGTDTQYF

V gene: TRBV28
D gene: .
clone size: few
J gene: TRBJ2-7
CDR3 DNA: TGTGCCAGCAGTCAGGACAGCTTATACGAGCAGTACTTC
CDR3 protein: CASSQDSLYEQYF

V gene: TRBV15
D gene: .
clone size: .
J gene: TRBJ1-3
CDR3 DNA: TGTGCCACCAGGACACCCAACTCTGGAAACACCATATATTTT
CDR3 protein: CATRTPNSGNTIYF